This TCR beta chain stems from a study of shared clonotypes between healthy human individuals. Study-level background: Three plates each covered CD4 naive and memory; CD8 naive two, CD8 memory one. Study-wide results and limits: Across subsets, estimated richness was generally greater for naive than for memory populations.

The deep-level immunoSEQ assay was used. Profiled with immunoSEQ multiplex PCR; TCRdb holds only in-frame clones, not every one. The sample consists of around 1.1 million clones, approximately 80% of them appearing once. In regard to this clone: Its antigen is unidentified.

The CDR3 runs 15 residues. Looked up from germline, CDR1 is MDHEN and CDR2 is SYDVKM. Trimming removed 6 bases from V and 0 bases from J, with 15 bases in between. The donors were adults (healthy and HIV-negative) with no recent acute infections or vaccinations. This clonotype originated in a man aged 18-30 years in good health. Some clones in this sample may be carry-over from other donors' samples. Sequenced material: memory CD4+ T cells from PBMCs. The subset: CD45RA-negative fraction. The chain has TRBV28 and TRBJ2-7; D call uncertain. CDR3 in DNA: TGTGCCAGCAGCTCTGGAGCTCCCCCCTCCTACGAGCAGTACTTC. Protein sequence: CASSSGAPPSYEQYF.